The clone carrying this T cell receptor (beta chain) showed up just once. This record belongs to a study of blood T cell repertoires in COVID-19. For the study at large: Samples taken during acute and convalescent COVID-19 were collected in the United States, Italy and Spain. T cells, B-cell-depleted T cells, or PBMCs supplied cDNA or gDNA.

As originally analysed: Reference gene primer amplification gave nucleated cell count estimates. Method: immunoSEQ multiplex PCR; TCRdb's copy keeps in-frame clones and lacks some. V and J calls and clone size are copied from that table; D and trimming were computed from the DNA. The table shows some 93,000 clones, with approximately 80% occurring only once. This CDR3 has 15 amino acids. The V end lost 0 bases, the J end lost 1 base, and 12 bases lay between the germline ends. Germline V gives CDR1 GTSNPN, CDR2 SVGIG (reference sequence). Material: peripheral blood. The receptor comes from a man aged 65 to 79 with acute or convalescent COVID-19. The chain links TRBV30 to TRBJ1-1; D gene ambiguous. CDR3 sequence reads: CAWSVRLYGNTEAFF. Here the CDR3 DNA reads TGTGCCTGGAGTGTACGGTTGTACGGGAACACTGAAGCTTTCTTT.